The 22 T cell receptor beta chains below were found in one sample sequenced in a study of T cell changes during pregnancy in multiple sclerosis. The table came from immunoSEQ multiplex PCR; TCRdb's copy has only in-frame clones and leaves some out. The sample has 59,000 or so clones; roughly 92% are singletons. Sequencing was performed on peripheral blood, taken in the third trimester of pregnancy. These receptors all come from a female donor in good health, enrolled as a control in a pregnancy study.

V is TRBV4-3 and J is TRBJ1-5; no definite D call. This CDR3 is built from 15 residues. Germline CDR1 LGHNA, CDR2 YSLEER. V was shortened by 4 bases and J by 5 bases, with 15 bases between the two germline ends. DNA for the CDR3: TGCGCCAGCAGCCTGATCAGATCTCACGATCAGCCCCAGCATTTT. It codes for CASSLIRSHDQPQHF.

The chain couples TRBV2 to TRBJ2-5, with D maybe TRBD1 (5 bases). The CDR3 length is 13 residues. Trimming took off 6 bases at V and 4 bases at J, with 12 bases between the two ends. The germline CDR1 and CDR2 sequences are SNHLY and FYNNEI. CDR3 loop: CASRGQRGETQYF. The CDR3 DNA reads TGTGCCAGCAGGGGGCAGCGTGGAGAGACCCAGTACTTC. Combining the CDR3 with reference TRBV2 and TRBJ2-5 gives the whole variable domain EPEVTQTPSHQVTQMGQEVILRCVPISNHLYFYWYRQILGQKVEFLVSFYNNEISEKSEIFDDQFSVERPDGSNFTLKIRSTKLEDSAMYFCASRGQRGETQYFGPGTRLLVL.

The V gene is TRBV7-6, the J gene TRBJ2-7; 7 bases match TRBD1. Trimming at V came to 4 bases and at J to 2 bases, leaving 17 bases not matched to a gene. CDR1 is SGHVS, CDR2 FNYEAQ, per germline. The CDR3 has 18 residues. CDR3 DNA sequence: TGTGCCAGCAGCTCGATTACCCCAATGACAGGGTTGACCTACGAGCAGTACTTC. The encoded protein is CASSSITPMTGLTYEQYF. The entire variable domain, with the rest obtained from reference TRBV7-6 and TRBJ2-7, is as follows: GAGVSQSPRYKVTKRGQDVALRCDPISGHVSLYWYRQALGQGPEFLTYFNYEAQQDKSGLPNDRFSAERPEGSISTLTIQRTEQRDSAMYRCASSSITPMTGLTYEQYFGPGTRLTVT.

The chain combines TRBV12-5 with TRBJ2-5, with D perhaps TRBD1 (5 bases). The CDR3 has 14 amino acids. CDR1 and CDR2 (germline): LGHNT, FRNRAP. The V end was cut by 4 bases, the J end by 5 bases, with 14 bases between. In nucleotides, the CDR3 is TGTGCTAGTGGTTCCGGACATAAGCAGGAGACCCAGTACTTC. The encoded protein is CASGSGHKQETQYF.

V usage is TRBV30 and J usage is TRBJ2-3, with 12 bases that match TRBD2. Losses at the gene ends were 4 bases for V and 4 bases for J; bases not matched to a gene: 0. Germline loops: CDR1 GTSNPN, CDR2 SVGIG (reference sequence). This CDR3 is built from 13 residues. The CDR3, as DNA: TGTGCCTGGACTAGCGGGGGGGCAGATACGCAGTATTTT. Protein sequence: CAWTSGGADTQYF.

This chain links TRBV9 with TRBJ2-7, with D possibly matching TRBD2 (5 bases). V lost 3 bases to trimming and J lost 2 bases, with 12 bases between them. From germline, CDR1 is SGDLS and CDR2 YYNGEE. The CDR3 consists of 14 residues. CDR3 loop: CASSAGGSAYEQYF. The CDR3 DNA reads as TGTGCCAGCAGCGCGGGTGGGAGTGCCTACGAGCAGTACTTC.

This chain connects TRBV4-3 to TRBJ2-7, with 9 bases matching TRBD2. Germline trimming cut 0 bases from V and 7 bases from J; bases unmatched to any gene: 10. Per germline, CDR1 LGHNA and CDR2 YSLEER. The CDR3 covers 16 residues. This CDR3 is CASSQERAGGPGEQYF. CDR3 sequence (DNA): TGCGCCAGCAGCCAAGAGCGGGCGGGAGGGCCGGGAGAGCAGTACTTC.

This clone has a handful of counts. The CDR3 spells CASSQDARDTQYF. CDR3 in DNA: TGCGCCAGCAGCCAAGATGCCCGGGATACGCAGTATTTT. The gene calls are TRBV4-1 and TRBJ2-3; D is undetermined. In germline, CDR1 is MGHRA, CDR2 YSYEKL. Trimming took off 0 bases at V and 6 bases at J, with 7 bases between the two ends. CDR3 size: 13 residues.

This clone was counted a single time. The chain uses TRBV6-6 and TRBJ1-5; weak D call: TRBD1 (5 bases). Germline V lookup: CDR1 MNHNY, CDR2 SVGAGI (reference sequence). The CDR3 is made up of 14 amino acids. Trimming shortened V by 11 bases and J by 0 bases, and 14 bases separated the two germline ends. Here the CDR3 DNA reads TGTGCCCGGCCGGGGGTGAGTAGCAATCAGCCCCAGCATTTT. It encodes CARPGVSSNQPQHF.

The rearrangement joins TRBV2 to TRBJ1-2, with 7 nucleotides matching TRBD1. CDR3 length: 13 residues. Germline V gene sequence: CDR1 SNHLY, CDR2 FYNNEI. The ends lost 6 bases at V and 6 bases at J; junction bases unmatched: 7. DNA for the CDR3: TGTGCCAGCAGGGGGTCAGGGGGGAATGGCTACACCTTC. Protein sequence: CASRGSGGNGYTF.

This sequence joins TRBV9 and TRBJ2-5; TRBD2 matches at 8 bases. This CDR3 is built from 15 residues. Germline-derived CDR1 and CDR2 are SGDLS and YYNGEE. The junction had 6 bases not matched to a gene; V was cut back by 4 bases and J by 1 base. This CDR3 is CASSRREEAQETQYF. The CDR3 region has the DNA TGTGCCAGCAGCCGGCGGGAGGAGGCCCAAGAGACCCAGTACTTC.

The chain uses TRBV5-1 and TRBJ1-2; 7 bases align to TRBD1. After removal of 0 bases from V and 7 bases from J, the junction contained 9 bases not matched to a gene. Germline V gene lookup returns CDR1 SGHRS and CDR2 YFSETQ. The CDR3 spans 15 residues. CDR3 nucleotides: TGCGCCAGCAGCTTGGATTCAGGGGGGCGGAGTGGCTACACCTTC. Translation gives CASSLDSGGRSGYTF.

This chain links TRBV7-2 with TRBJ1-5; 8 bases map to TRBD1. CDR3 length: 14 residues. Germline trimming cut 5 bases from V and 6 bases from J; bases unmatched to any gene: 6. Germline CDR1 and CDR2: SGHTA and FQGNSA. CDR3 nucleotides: TGTGCCAGCAGCGCCCAGGGGGCGGCTCAGCCCCAGCATTTT. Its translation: CASSAQGAAQPQHF.

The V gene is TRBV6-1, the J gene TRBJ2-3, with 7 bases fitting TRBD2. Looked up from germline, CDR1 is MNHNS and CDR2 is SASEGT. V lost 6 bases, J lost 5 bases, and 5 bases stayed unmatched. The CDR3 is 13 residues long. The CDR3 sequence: CASSPGLVDTQYF. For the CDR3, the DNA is TGTGCCAGCAGCCCTGGACTAGTAGATACGCAGTATTTT.

The CDR3 reads CASSTQGAGNTIYF. CDR3 bases: TGTGCCAGCAGTACTCAGGGGGCTGGAAACACCATATATTTT. The chain uses TRBV28 and TRBJ1-3; 7 nucleotides align to TRBD1. Germline V lookup: CDR1 MDHEN, CDR2 SYDVKM. This CDR3 has 14 amino acids. V dropped 5 bases and J dropped 2; count of bases not matched to a gene: 3.

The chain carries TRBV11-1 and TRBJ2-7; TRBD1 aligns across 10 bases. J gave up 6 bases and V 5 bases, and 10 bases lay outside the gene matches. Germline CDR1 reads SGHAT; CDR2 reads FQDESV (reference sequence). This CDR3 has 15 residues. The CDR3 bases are TGTGCCAGCAGCATACCGGGACAGGGGAAAGCCGAGCAGTACTTC. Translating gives CASSIPGQGKAEQYF.

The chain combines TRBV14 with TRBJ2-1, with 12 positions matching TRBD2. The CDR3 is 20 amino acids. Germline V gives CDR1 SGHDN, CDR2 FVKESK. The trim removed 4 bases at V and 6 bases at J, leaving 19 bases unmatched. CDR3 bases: TGTGCCAGCAGCCTCTTCCGGGGCCGACTAGCGGGAGAGGCGGGCAATGAGCAGTTCTTC. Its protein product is CASSLFRGRLAGEAGNEQFF.

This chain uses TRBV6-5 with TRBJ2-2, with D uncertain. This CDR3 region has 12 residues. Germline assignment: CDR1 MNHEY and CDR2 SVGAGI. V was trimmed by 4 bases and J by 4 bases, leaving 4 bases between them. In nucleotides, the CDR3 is TGTGCCAGCAGTTGGGCCACCGGGGAGCTGTTTTTT. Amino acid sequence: CASSWATGELFF.

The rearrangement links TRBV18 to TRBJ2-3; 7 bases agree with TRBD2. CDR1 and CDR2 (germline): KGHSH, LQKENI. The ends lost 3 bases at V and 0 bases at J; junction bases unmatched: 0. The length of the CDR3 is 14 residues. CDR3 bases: TGTGCCAGCTCACCGGGACTAAGCACAGATACGCAGTATTTT. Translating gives CASSPGLSTDTQYF.

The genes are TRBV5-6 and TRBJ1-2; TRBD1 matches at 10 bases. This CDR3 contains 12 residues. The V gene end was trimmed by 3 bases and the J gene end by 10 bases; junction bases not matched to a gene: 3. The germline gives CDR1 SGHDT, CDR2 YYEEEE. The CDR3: CASSWGTGVYTF. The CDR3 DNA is TGTGCCAGCAGCTGGGGGACAGGGGTCTACACCTTC.

DNA for the CDR3: TGCACCAGCAGCCACACCTGGGGGGTAACTGTCTACGAGCAGTACTTC. Translated: CTSSHTWGVTVYEQYF. The rearrangement uses TRBV1 and TRBJ2-7; TRBD2, the table's D call, lacks a check against the DNA. TRBV1 is tagged as a pseudogene. The CDR3 has 16 amino acids.

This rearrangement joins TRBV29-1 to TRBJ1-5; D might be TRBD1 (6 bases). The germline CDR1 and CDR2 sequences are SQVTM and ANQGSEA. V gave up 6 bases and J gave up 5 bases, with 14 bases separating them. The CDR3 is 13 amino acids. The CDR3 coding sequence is TGCAGCGTCACGACAGGAGCGGATCAGCCCCAGCATTTT. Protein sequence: CSVTTGADQPQHF.